This T cell receptor beta chain was captured by sequencing in a study of cytomegalovirus exposure and HLA in healthy donors. This clone was detected a few times. CDR3 length: 14 amino acids. Germline CDR1 and CDR2: LNHDA and SQIVND (reference sequence). V was trimmed by 5 bases and J by 2 bases, leaving 13 bases between them. The assay was immunoSEQ multiplex PCR, and TCRdb's table has in-frame clones only and misses some. Here the sample spans about 180,000 clones, less than 85% being singletons. The sequencing sample was made of PBMCs. The clonotype comes from a man between 18 and 35 years old in good health and CMV-seropositive. The rearrangement links TRBV19 to TRBJ2-7, with D possibly being TRBD1 (6 bases). This chain's CDR3 is CASSPGQFTYEQYF. Here the CDR3 DNA reads TGTGCCAGTAGTCCCGGACAGTTCACCTACGAGCAGTACTTC.